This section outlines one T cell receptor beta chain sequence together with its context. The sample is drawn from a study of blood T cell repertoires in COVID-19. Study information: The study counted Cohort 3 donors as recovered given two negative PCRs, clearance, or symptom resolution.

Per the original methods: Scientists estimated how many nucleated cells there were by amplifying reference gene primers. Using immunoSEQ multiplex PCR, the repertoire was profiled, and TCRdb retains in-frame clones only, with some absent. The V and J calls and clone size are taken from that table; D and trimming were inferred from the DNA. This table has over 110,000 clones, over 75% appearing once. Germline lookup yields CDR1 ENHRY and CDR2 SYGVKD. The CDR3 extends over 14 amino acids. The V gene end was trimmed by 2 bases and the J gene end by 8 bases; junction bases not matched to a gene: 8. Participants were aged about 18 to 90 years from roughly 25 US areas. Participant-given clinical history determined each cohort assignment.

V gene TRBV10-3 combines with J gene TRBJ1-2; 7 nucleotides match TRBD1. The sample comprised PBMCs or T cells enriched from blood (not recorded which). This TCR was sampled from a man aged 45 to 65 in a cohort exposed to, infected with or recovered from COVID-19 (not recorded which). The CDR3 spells CAISEGDSPFGYTF. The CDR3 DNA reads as TGTGCCATCAGTGAGGGGGACAGTCCGTTCGGCTACACCTTC.